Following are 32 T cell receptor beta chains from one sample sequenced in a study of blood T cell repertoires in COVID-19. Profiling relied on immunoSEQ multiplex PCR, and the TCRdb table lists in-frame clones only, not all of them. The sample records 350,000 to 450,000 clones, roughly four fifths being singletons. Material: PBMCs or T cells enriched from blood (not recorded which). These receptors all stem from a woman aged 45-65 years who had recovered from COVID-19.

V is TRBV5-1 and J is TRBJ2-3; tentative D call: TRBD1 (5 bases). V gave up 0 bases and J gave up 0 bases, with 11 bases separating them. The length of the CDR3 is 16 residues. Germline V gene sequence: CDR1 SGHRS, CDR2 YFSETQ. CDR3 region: CASSLVGATSTDTQYF. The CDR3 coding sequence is TGCGCCAGCAGCTTGGTAGGGGCTACTAGCACAGATACGCAGTATTTT. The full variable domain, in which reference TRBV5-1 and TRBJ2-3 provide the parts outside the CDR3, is KAGVTQTPRYLIKTRGQQVTLSCSPISGHRSVSWYQQTPGQGLQFLFEYFSETQRNKGNFPGRFSGRQFSNSRSEMNVSTLELGDSALYLCASSLVGATSTDTQYFGPGTRLTVL.

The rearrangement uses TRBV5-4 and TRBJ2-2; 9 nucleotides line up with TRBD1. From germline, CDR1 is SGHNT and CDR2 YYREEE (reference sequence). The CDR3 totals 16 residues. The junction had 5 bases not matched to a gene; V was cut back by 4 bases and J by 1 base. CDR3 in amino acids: CASSRGGQGNTGELFF. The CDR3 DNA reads TGTGCCAGCAGCCGAGGGGGACAGGGGAACACCGGGGAGCTGTTTTTT.

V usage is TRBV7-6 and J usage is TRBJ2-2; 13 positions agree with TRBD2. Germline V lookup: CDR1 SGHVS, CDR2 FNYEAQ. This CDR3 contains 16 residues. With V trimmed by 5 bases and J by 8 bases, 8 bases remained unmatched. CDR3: CASSAGLAGFSGELFF. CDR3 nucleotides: TGTGCCAGCAGCGCGGGACTAGCGGGATTTAGTGGGGAGCTGTTTTTT. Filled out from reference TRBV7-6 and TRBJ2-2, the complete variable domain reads GAGVSQSPRYKVTKRGQDVALRCDPISGHVSLYWYRQALGQGPEFLTYFNYEAQQDKSGLPNDRFSAERPEGSISTLTIQRTEQRDSAMYRCASSAGLAGFSGELFFGEGSRLTVL.

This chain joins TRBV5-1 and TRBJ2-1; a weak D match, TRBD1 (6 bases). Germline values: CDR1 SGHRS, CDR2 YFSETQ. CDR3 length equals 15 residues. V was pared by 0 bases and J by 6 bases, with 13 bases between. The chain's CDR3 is CASSLGWGHSNEQFF. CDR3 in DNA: TGCGCCAGCAGCTTGGGTTGGGGACACTCCAATGAGCAGTTCTTC. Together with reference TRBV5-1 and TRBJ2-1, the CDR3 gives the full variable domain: KAGVTQTPRYLIKTRGQQVTLSCSPISGHRSVSWYQQTPGQGLQFLFEYFSETQRNKGNFPGRFSGRQFSNSRSEMNVSTLELGDSALYLCASSLGWGHSNEQFFGPGTRLTVL.

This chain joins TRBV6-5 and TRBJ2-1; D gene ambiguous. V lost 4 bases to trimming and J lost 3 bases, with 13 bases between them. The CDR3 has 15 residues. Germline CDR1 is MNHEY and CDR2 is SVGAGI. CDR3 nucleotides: TGTGCCAGCAGTTCCGCACCTCTAGGCTACAATGAGCAGTTCTTC. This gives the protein CASSSAPLGYNEQFF.

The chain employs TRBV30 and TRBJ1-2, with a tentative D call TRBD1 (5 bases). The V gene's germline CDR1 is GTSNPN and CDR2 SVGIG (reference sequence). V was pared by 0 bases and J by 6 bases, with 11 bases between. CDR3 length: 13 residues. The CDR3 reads CAWSVRRAHGYTF. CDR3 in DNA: TGTGCCTGGAGTGTACGCAGGGCCCATGGCTACACCTTC. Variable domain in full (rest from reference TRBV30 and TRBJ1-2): SQTIHQWPATLVQPVGSPLSLECTVEGTSNPNLYWYRQAAGRGLQLLFYSVGIGQISSEVPQNLSASRPQDRQFILSSKKLLLSDSGFYLCAWSVRRAHGYTFGSGTRLTVV.

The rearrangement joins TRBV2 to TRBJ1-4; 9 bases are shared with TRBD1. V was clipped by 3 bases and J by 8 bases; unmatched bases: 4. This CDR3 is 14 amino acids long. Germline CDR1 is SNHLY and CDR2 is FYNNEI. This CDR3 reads CASSEDRGYEKLFF. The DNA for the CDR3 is TGTGCCAGCAGTGAGGACAGGGGTTACGAAAAACTGTTTTTT.

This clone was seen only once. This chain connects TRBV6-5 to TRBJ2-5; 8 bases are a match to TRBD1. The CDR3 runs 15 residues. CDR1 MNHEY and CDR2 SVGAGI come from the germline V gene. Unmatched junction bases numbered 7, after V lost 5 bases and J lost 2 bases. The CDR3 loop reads CASSPRTGTQETQYF. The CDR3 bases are TGTGCCAGCAGTCCAAGGACAGGGACACAAGAGACCCAGTACTTC.

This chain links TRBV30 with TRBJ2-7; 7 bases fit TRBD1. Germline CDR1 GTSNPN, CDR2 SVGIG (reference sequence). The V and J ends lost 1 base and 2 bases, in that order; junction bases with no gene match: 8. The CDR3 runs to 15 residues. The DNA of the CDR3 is TGTGCCTGGAGTGGGGGGACAGAAGGTACCTACGAGCAGTACTTC. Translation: CAWSGGTEGTYEQYF. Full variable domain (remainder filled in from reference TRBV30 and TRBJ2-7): SQTIHQWPATLVQPVGSPLSLECTVEGTSNPNLYWYRQAAGRGLQLLFYSVGIGQISSEVPQNLSASRPQDRQFILSSKKLLLSDSGFYLCAWSGGTEGTYEQYFGPGTRLTVT.

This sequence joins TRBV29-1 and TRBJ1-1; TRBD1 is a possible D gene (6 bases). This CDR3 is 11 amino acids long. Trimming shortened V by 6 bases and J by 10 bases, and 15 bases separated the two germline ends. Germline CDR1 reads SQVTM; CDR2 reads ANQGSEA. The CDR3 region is CSVEDSLVAFF. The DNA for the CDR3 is TGCAGCGTCGAGGACAGCCTTGTAGCTTTCTTT.

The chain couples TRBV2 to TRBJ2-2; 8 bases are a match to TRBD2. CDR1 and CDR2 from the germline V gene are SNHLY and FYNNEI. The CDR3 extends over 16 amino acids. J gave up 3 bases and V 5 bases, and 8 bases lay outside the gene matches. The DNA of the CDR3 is TGTGCCAGCAGTCTGGGGGGACTAGGGGACACCGGGGAGCTGTTTTTT. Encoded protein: CASSLGGLGDTGELFF.

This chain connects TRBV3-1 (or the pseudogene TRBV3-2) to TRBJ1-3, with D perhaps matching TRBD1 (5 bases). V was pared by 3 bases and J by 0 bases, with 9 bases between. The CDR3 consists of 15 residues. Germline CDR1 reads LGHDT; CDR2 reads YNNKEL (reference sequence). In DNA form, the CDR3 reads TGTGCCAGCAGCCAGACAGCGAGCTCTGGAAACACCATATATTTT. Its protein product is CASSQTASSGNTIYF.

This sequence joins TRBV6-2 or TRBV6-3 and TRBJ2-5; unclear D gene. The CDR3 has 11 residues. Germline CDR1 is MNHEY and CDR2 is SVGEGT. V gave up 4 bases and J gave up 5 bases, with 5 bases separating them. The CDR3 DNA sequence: TGTGCCAGCAGTTTTAGTGAGACCCAGTACTTC. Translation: CASSFSETQYF.

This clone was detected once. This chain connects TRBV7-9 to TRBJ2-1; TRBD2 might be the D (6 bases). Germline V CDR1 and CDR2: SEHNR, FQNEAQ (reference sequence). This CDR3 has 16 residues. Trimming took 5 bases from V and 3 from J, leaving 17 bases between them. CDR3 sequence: CASSPWALAHYNEQFF. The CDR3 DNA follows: TGTGCCAGCAGCCCATGGGCTCTAGCGCACTACAATGAGCAGTTCTTC.

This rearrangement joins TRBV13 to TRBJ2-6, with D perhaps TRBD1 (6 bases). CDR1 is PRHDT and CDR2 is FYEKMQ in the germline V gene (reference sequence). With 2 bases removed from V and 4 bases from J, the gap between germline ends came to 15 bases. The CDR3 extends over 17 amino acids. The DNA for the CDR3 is TGTGCCAGCAGCTTATTTCTAGGGGGTAGCGGGGCCAACGTCCTGACTTTC. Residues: CASSLFLGGSGANVLTF.

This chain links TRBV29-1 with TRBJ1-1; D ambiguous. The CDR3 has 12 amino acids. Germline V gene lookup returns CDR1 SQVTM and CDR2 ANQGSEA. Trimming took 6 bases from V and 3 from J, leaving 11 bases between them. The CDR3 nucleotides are TGCAGCGTGTCGCGGCAAGACACTGAAGCTTTCTTT. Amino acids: CSVSRQDTEAFF.

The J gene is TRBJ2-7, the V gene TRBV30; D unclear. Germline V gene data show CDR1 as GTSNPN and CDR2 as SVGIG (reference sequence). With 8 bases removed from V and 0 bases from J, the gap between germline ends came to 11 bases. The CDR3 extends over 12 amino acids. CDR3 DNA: TGTGCCGGCTCGTACAGCTCCTACGAGCAGTACTTC. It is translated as CAGSYSSYEQYF.

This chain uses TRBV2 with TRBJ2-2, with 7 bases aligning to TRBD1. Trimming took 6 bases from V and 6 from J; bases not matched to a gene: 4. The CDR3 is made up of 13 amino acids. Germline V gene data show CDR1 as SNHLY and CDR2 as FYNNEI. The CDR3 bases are TGTGCCAGCAGGACTACAGGGGCCGGGGAGCTGTTTTTT. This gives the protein CASRTTGAGELFF.

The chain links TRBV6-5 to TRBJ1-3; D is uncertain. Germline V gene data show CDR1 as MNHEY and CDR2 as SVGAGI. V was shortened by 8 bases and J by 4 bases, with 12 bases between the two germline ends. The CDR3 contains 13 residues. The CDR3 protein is CASGQRMGNTIYF. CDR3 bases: TGTGCCAGCGGCCAGAGGATGGGAAACACCATATATTTT.

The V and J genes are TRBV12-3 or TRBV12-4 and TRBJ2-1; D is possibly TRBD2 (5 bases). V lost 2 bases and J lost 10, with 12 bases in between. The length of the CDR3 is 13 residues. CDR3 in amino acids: CASSLIARGEQFF. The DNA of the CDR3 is TGTGCCAGCAGTTTAATAGCCCGCGGGGAGCAGTTCTTC.

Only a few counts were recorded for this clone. The CDR3 sequence is CASSLTGGDHQPQHF. In DNA form, the CDR3 reads TGTGCCAGCAGCTTAACAGGGGGTGACCATCAGCCCCAGCATTTT. This chain connects TRBV7-8 to TRBJ1-5, with 8 bases aligning to TRBD1. CDR1 and CDR2 from the germline V gene are SGHVS and FQNEAQ. The V segment lost 2 bases and the J segment 5 bases; nucleotides outside the gene matches: 5. This CDR3 is 15 amino acids long.

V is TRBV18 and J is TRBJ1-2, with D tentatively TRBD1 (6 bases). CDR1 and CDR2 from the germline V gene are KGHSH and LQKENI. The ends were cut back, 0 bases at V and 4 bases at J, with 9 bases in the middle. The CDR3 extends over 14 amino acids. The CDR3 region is CASSPPVTGYGYTF. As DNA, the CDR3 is TGTGCCAGCTCACCACCAGTGACAGGCTATGGCTACACCTTC.

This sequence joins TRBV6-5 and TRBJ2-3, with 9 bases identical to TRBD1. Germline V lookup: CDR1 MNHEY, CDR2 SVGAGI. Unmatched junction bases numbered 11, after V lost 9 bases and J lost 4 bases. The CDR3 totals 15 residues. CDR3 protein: CARNRDRDLADTQYF. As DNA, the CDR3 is TGTGCCAGAAACCGGGACAGGGATTTGGCAGATACGCAGTATTTT.

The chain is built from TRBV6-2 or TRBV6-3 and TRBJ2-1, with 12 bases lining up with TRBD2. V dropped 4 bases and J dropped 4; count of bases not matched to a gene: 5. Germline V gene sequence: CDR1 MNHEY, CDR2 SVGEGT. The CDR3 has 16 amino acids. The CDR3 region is CASSSRTSGAYNEQFF. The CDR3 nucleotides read TGTGCCAGCAGTTCCCGGACTAGCGGGGCATACAATGAGCAGTTCTTC.

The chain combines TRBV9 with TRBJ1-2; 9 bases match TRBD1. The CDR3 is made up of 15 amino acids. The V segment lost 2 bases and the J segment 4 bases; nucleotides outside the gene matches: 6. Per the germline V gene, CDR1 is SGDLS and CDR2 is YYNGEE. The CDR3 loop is CASSVRDRDPYGYTF. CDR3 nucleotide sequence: TGTGCCAGCAGCGTCCGGGACAGGGACCCCTATGGCTACACCTTC. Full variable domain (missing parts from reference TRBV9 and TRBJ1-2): DSGVTQTPKHLITATGQRVTLRCSPRSGDLSVYWYQQSLDQGLQFLIQYYNGEERAKGNILERFSAQQFPDLHSELNLSSLELGDSALYFCASSVRDRDPYGYTFGSGTRLTVV.

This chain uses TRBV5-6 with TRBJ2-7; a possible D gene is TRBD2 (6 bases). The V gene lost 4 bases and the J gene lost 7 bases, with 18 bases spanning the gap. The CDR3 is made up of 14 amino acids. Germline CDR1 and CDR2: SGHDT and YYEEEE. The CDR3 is CASSRGGVLEEQYF. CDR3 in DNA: TGTGCCAGCAGCCGCGGCGGGGTATTGGAGGAGCAGTACTTC.

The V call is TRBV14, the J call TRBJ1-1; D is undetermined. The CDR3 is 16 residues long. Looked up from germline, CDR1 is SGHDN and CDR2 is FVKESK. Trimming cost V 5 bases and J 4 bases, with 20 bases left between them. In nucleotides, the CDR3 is TGTGCCAGCAGCTTTTTCTCCCATGGGGAGGGCACTGAAGCTTTCTTT. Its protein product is CASSFFSHGEGTEAFF.

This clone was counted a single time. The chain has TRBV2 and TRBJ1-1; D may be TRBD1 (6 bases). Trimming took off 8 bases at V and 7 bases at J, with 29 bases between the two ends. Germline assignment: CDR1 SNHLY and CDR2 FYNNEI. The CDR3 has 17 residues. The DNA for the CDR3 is TGTGCCAGCTTAAAGCAGTTCGTTCAGGGGCGCCGAGATGAAGCTTTCTTT. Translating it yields CASLKQFVQGRRDEAFF.

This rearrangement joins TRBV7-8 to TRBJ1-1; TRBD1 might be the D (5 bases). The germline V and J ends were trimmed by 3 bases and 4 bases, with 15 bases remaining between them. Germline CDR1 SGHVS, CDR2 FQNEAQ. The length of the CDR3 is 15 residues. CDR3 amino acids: CASSLVRQGGTEAFF. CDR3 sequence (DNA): TGTGCCAGCAGCTTGGTTCGGCAGGGAGGCACTGAAGCTTTCTTT.

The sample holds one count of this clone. The CDR3 here is CASAQRGLGLTQYF. For the CDR3, the DNA is TGTGCCAGCGCCCAGAGGGGGCTTGGTCTTACGCAGTATTTT. The gene calls are TRBV13 and TRBJ2-3, with TRBD1 matching 7 bases. The length of the CDR3 is 14 residues. In germline, CDR1 is PRHDT, CDR2 FYEKMQ (reference sequence). V was pared by 8 bases and J by 8 bases, with 13 bases of the junction left unmatched.

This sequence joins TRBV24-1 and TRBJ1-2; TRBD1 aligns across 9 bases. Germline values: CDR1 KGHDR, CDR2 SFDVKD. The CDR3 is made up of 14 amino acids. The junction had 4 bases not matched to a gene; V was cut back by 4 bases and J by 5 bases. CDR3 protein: CATSEPGQGYGYTF. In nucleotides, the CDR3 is TGTGCCACCAGTGAGCCGGGACAGGGTTATGGCTACACCTTC.

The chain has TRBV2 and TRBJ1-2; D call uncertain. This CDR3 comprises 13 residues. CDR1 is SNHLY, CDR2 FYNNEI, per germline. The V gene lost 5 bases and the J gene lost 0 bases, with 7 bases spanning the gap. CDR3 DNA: TGTGCCAGCAGTAGGACTTCTAACTATGGCTACACCTTC. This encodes CASSRTSNYGYTF.